This T cell receptor beta chain was recorded in a study of PD-L1 blockade in urothelial cancer. Study as a whole: The number of prior chemotherapy regimens per patient was 0 to 3. Treatment start was followed by blood analysis at 3 weeks (second dose) and again at 6 weeks.

CDR1 and CDR2 (germline): SEHNR, FQNEAQ (reference sequence). The CDR3 extends over 13 amino acids. V lost 0 bases, J lost 13 bases, and 13 bases lay in between. Time point: peripheral blood 6 weeks after treatment start. Assay: immunoSEQ multiplex PCR; the TCRdb copy retains only in-frame clones and omits some. The sample carries more than 95,000 clones, around 88% recorded once. The sequence derives from a man aged 45-60 years with urothelial cancer. J is TRBJ2-1 and V is TRBV7-9, with a possible D match to TRBD2 (6 bases). The sequencing here drew on PBMCs, taken around atezolizumab (anti-PD-L1) treatment. The DNA of the CDR3 is TGTGCCAGCAGCTTAGCGAGGGCTAGCGTACAGTTCTTC. Protein product: CASSLARASVQFF.